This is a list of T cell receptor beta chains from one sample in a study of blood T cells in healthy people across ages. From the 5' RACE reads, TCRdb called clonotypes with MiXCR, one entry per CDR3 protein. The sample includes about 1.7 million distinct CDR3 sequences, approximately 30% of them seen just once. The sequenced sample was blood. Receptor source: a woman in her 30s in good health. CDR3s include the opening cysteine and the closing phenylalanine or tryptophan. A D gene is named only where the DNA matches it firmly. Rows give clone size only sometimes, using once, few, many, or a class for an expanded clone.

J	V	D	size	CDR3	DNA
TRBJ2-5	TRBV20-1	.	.	CSAQTQDGRETQYF	TGCAGTGCCCAAACGCAGGACGGGAGAGAGACCCAGTACTTC
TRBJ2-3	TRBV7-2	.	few	CASSRDGMQTDTQYF	TGTGCCAGCAGCCGAGACGGGATGCAAACAGATACGCAGTATTTT
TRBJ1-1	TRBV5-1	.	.	CASSATAMNTEAFF	TGCGCCAGCAGCGCGACAGCTATGAACACTGAAGCTTTCTTT
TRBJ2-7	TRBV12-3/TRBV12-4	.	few	CASSLISQGNDEQYF	TGTGCCAGCAGTTTAATCTCACAGGGAAATGACGAGCAGTACTTC
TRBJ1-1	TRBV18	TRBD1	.	CASSPIVQGVNTETFF	TGTGCCAGCTCACCTATCGTACAGGGGGTTAACACTGAAACTTTCTTT
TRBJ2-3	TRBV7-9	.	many	CASSFGYTDTQYF	TGTGCCAGCAGCTTTGGATACACAGATACGCAGTATTTT
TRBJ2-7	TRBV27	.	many	CASSFDWASRNEQYF	TGTGCCAGCAGTTTTGATTGGGCTTCCAGGAACGAGCAGTACTTC
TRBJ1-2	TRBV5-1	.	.	CASSSNPTGFSGYTF	TGCGCCAGCAGCTCAAACCCGACAGGATTCAGTGGCTACACCTTC
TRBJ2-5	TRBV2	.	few	CASSEGIGAQYF	TGTGCCAGCAGTGAAGGTATCGGGGCCCAGTACTTC
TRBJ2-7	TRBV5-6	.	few	CASSPNTGWGTYEQYF	TGTGCCAGCAGCCCAAACACAGGGTGGGGAACCTACGAGCAGTACTTC
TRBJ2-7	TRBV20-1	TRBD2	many	CSARAPSGGYYEQYF	TGCAGTGCTAGAGCTCCTAGCGGGGGCTACTACGAGCAGTACTTC
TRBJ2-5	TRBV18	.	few	CASSPPREAQYF	TGTGCCAGCTCACCACCGAGGGAGGCCCAGTACTTC
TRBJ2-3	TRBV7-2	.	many	CASTPEGDTQYF	TGTGCCAGCACCCCTGAGGGAGATACGCAGTATTTT
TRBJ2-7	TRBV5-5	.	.	CASSLAGRRLNYEQYF	TGCGCCAGCAGCTTGGCTGGGAGGAGGCTGAACTACGAGCAGTACTTC
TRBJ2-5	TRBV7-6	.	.	CASSLNRAQGETQYF	TGTGCCAGCAGCTTAAATCGTGCCCAAGGAGAGACCCAGTACTTC
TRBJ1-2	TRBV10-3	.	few	CAISEEGGYTF	TGTGCCATCAGTGAAGAGGGCGGCTACACCTTC
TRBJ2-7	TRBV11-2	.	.	CASSLDGRNSYEQYF	TGTGCCAGCAGCTTAGACGGCAGAAACTCCTACGAGCAGTACTTC
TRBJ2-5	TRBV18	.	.	CASSPITEGETQYF	TGTGCCAGCTCACCAATAACGGAAGGAGAGACCCAGTACTTC
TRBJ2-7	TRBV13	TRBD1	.	CASSSDRAGGYEQYF	TGTGCCAGCAGCTCAGACAGGGCCGGCGGCTACGAGCAGTACTTC
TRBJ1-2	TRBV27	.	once	CASSLSRAYGYTF	TGTGCCAGCAGTTTATCCCGGGCTTATGGCTACACCTTC
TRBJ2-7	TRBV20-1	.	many	CSASFGGAAREQYF	TGCAGTGCTAGCTTCGGCGGCGCCGCGCGTGAGCAGTACTTC
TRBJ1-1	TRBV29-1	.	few	CSVVPGLWNTEVFF	TGCAGCGTGGTACCGGGCCTATGGAACACTGAAGTTTTCTTT
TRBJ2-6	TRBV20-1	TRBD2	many	CSARGALAGPSGANVLTF	TGCAGTGCTAGAGGTGCGCTAGCGGGACCATCTGGGGCCAACGTCCTGACTTTC
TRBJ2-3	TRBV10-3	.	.	CAISGSSFSTDTQYF	TGTGCCATCAGTGGATCCAGCTTTAGCACAGATACGCAGTATTTT
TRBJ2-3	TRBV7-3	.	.	CASSGGLDQGDTQYF	TGTGCCAGCAGCGGAGGACTCGACCAGGGAGATACGCAGTATTTT
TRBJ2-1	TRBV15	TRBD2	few	CATSRGASGYNEQFF	TGTGCCACCAGCAGAGGTGCTAGCGGCTACAATGAGCAGTTCTTC
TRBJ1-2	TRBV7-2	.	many	CASSLGAYGYTF	TGTGCCAGCAGCTTAGGGGCGTATGGCTACACCTTC
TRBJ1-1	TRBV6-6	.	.	CASSPPTGDMNTEAFF	TGTGCCAGCAGCCCACCAACGGGGGATATGAACACTGAAGCTTTCTTT
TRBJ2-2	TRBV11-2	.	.	CASSLVAGPTGELFF	TGTGCCAGCAGCTTAGTGGCAGGGCCGACCGGGGAGCTGTTTTTT
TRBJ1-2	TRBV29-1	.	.	CSVDLTNYGYTF	TGCAGCGTTGATCTGACCAACTATGGCTACACCTTC
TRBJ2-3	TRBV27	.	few	CASSFLRTTDTQYF	TGTGCCAGCAGTTTCCTGAGAACCACAGATACGCAGTATTTT
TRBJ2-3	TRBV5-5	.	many	CASSLGTSSLAQYF	TGTGCCAGCAGCTTGGGCACTAGCTCTTTGGCGCAGTATTTT
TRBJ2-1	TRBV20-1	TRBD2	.	CSATSGGLSYNEQFF	TGCAGTGCTACTAGCGGGGGGCTTTCCTACAATGAGCAGTTCTTC
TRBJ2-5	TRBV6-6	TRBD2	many	CASSPPGLGIETQYF	TGTGCCAGCAGCCCCCCGGGACTAGGGATTGAGACCCAGTACTTC
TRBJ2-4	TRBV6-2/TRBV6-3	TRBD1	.	CASRTRDSGEQYF	TGTGCCAGCAGAACCCGGGACAGCGGAGAGCAGTACTTC
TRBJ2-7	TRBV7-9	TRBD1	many	CASSSRQGGSEYEQYF	TGTGCCAGCAGCTCCCGACAGGGGGGAAGTGAATACGAGCAGTACTTC
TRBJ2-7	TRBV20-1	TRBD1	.	CSAQDRVGLEQYF	TGCAGTGCTCAGGACAGGGTGGGGCTCGAGCAGTACTTC
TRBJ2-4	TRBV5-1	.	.	CASSPLGGAGNIQYF	TGCGCCAGCAGCCCCTTGGGGGGAGCGGGAAACATTCAGTACTTC
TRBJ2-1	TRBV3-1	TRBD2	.	CASSLRTSGFRQKFF	TGTGCCAGCAGCCTCCGGACTAGCGGGTTTCGACAGAAGTTCTTC
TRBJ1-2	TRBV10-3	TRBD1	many	CAISEGQAFNYGYTF	TGTGCCATCAGTGAGGGACAGGCCTTTAACTATGGCTACACCTTC